These 15 T cell receptor beta chains were all obtained from the same sample, sequenced in a study of blood T cell repertoires in COVID-19. Assay: immunoSEQ multiplex PCR; the TCRdb copy retains only in-frame clones and omits some. The data contain roughly 280,000 clones, approximately 86% of them seen just once; the ten biggest clones take up approximately 4%. The specimen was peripheral blood. The origin of the receptors is a man in his late teens or twenties with active or convalescent COVID-19.

This chain joins TRBV4-1 and TRBJ2-1; 8 bases match TRBD2. J lost 6 bases, V lost 1 base, and 11 bases had no gene match. This CDR3 contains 17 residues. Germline-derived CDR1 and CDR2 are MGHRA and YSYEKL. DNA for the CDR3: TGCGCCAGCAGCCAAGTCGCGGGGAGCGGGGGCTTCAATGAGCAGTTCTTC. Amino acids: CASSQVAGSGGFNEQFF.

This clone has a handful of counts. This chain uses TRBV5-1 with TRBJ2-3; TRBD2 aligns across 12 bases. The germline gives CDR1 SGHRS, CDR2 YFSETQ. The CDR3 runs 16 residues. V shed 0 bases, J shed 7 bases, and the junction held 6 bases outside the gene matches. CDR3 DNA sequence: TGCGCCAGCAGCTTGGTGCTAGCGGGAGGGCAAAATACGCAGTATTTT. Translation gives CASSLVLAGGQNTQYF.

The chain recombines TRBV30 with TRBJ2-5; 9 bases are a match to TRBD2. Germline values: CDR1 GTSNPN, CDR2 SVGIG (reference sequence). With V trimmed by 1 base and J by 5 bases, 8 bases remained unmatched. The CDR3 extends over 15 amino acids. CDR3 protein: CAWSGGGAGRETQYF. The DNA for the CDR3 is TGTGCCTGGAGTGGCGGGGGGGCCGGTCGGGAGACCCAGTACTTC.

This sequence joins TRBV2 and TRBJ1-2, with 9 bases identical to TRBD1. This CDR3 has 15 amino acids. Germline-derived CDR1 and CDR2 are SNHLY and FYNNEI. The ends lost 4 bases at V and 8 bases at J; junction bases unmatched: 11. CDR3 in DNA: TGTGCCAGCAGTGGCCCGGGACAGGGAAGAGGAGGCTACACCTTC. Protein: CASSGPGQGRGGYTF.

Only a few counts were recorded for this clone. V gene TRBV28 combines with J gene TRBJ1-4, with D perhaps TRBD1 (5 bases). This CDR3 is 16 amino acids long. Germline V lookup: CDR1 MDHEN, CDR2 SYDVKM. Trimming took 6 bases from V and 6 from J, leaving 20 bases between them. The CDR3 nucleotides are TGTGCCAGCAGCTCCGCCGCGGGGTTAGGGGATGAAAAACTGTTTTTT. Translation: CASSSAAGLGDEKLFF.

The rearrangement links TRBV19 to TRBJ2-1, with TRBD1 identical over 10 bases. The junction had 7 bases not matched to a gene; V was cut back by 4 bases and J by 10 bases. Looked up from germline, CDR1 is LNHDA and CDR2 is SQIVND (reference sequence). The CDR3 spans 14 residues. CDR3 in amino acids: CASSTTGGGGEQFF. Here the CDR3 DNA reads TGTGCCAGTAGTACGACAGGGGGCGGAGGAGAGCAGTTCTTC.

The gene calls are TRBV10-2 and TRBJ1-6; D not certain. The CDR3 loop spans 13 amino acids. Germline values: CDR1 WSHSY, CDR2 SAAADI. Trimming pared 7 bases from V and 8 bases from J, leaving 12 bases between. CDR3 in amino acids: CASTSGMYSPLHF. Written as DNA, the CDR3 is TGCGCCAGCACCTCGGGGATGTATTCACCCCTCCACTTT.

This clone was detected only once. The rearrangement joins TRBV28 to TRBJ1-2; D remains ambiguous. The germline V and J ends were trimmed by 5 bases and 4 bases, with 14 bases remaining between them. The CDR3 runs 14 residues. Per the germline V gene, CDR1 is MDHEN and CDR2 is SYDVKM. The CDR3 here is CASSPSYSGYGYTF. The CDR3 bases are TGTGCCAGCAGTCCGTCCTACAGTGGCTATGGCTACACCTTC.

The CDR3 sequence: CASSQDVYPGTRISYTF. The DNA of the CDR3 is TGTGCCAGCAGCCAAGATGTTTATCCCGGGACAAGGATTAGCTACACCTTC. The chain combines TRBV4-2 with TRBJ1-2, with TRBD1 as a possible D gene (6 bases). The CDR3 loop spans 17 amino acids. CDR1 and CDR2 (germline): LGHNA, YNFKEQ. Deletions cut 0 bases from V and 9 bases from J, with 23 bases between.

V gene TRBV7-8 combines with J gene TRBJ2-2, with D perhaps TRBD2 (6 bases). The germline V gene encodes CDR1 SGHVS and CDR2 FQNEAQ. CDR3 size: 15 residues. With 2 bases removed from V and 4 bases from J, the gap between germline ends came to 11 bases. CDR3: CASSLSRGTTGELFF. CDR3 nucleotide sequence: TGTGCCAGCAGCTTAAGTCGCGGGACCACCGGGGAGCTGTTTTTT.

The chain employs TRBV7-2 and TRBJ2-7; a weak D match, TRBD2 (5 bases). The CDR3 sequence is 15 residues long. V lost 3 bases and J lost 0, with 12 bases in between. The V gene's germline CDR1 is SGHTA and CDR2 FQGNSA. The CDR3 region is CASSFVAGGSYEQYF. The CDR3 DNA reads TGTGCCAGCAGCTTCGTTGCGGGTGGCTCCTACGAGCAGTACTTC.

V and J are TRBV7-8 and TRBJ2-7; 11 bases fit TRBD2. Germline lookup yields CDR1 SGHVS and CDR2 FQNEAQ. V shed 5 bases, J shed 3 bases, and the junction held 9 bases outside the gene matches. The CDR3 sequence is 16 residues long. The CDR3 protein is CASSPQTSGILYEQYF. The CDR3 coding sequence is TGTGCCAGCAGCCCGCAGACTAGCGGGATACTCTACGAGCAGTACTTC.

V gene TRBV10-3 combines with J gene TRBJ2-5; D is possibly TRBD2 (6 bases). V lost 0 bases and J lost 1, with 12 bases in between. This CDR3 region has 16 residues. Germline CDR1 is ENHRY and CDR2 is SYGVKD. The CDR3 DNA is TGTGCCATCAGTGAGTCGTTAGGGAGGTCCCAAGAGACCCAGTACTTC. Translation gives CAISESLGRSQETQYF.

The V gene is TRBV30, the J gene TRBJ1-2; D call uncertain. Trimming removed 4 bases from V and 5 bases from J, with 14 bases in between. Germline CDR1 is GTSNPN and CDR2 is SVGIG (reference sequence). The CDR3 length is 13 residues. DNA of the CDR3: TGTGCCTGGATGAACAGTGGAGGTTATGGCTACACCTTC. It encodes CAWMNSGGYGYTF.

The chain is built from TRBV11-3 and TRBJ2-3; TRBD1 is a possible D gene (5 bases). The CDR3 extends over 15 amino acids. Germline lookup yields CDR1 SGHNT and CDR2 YENEEA. Trimming removed 3 bases at V and 2 bases at J, with 12 bases between. CDR3 residues: CASSFTGPSTDTQYF. For the CDR3, the DNA is TGTGCCAGCAGCTTTACAGGACCCTCCACAGATACGCAGTATTTT.